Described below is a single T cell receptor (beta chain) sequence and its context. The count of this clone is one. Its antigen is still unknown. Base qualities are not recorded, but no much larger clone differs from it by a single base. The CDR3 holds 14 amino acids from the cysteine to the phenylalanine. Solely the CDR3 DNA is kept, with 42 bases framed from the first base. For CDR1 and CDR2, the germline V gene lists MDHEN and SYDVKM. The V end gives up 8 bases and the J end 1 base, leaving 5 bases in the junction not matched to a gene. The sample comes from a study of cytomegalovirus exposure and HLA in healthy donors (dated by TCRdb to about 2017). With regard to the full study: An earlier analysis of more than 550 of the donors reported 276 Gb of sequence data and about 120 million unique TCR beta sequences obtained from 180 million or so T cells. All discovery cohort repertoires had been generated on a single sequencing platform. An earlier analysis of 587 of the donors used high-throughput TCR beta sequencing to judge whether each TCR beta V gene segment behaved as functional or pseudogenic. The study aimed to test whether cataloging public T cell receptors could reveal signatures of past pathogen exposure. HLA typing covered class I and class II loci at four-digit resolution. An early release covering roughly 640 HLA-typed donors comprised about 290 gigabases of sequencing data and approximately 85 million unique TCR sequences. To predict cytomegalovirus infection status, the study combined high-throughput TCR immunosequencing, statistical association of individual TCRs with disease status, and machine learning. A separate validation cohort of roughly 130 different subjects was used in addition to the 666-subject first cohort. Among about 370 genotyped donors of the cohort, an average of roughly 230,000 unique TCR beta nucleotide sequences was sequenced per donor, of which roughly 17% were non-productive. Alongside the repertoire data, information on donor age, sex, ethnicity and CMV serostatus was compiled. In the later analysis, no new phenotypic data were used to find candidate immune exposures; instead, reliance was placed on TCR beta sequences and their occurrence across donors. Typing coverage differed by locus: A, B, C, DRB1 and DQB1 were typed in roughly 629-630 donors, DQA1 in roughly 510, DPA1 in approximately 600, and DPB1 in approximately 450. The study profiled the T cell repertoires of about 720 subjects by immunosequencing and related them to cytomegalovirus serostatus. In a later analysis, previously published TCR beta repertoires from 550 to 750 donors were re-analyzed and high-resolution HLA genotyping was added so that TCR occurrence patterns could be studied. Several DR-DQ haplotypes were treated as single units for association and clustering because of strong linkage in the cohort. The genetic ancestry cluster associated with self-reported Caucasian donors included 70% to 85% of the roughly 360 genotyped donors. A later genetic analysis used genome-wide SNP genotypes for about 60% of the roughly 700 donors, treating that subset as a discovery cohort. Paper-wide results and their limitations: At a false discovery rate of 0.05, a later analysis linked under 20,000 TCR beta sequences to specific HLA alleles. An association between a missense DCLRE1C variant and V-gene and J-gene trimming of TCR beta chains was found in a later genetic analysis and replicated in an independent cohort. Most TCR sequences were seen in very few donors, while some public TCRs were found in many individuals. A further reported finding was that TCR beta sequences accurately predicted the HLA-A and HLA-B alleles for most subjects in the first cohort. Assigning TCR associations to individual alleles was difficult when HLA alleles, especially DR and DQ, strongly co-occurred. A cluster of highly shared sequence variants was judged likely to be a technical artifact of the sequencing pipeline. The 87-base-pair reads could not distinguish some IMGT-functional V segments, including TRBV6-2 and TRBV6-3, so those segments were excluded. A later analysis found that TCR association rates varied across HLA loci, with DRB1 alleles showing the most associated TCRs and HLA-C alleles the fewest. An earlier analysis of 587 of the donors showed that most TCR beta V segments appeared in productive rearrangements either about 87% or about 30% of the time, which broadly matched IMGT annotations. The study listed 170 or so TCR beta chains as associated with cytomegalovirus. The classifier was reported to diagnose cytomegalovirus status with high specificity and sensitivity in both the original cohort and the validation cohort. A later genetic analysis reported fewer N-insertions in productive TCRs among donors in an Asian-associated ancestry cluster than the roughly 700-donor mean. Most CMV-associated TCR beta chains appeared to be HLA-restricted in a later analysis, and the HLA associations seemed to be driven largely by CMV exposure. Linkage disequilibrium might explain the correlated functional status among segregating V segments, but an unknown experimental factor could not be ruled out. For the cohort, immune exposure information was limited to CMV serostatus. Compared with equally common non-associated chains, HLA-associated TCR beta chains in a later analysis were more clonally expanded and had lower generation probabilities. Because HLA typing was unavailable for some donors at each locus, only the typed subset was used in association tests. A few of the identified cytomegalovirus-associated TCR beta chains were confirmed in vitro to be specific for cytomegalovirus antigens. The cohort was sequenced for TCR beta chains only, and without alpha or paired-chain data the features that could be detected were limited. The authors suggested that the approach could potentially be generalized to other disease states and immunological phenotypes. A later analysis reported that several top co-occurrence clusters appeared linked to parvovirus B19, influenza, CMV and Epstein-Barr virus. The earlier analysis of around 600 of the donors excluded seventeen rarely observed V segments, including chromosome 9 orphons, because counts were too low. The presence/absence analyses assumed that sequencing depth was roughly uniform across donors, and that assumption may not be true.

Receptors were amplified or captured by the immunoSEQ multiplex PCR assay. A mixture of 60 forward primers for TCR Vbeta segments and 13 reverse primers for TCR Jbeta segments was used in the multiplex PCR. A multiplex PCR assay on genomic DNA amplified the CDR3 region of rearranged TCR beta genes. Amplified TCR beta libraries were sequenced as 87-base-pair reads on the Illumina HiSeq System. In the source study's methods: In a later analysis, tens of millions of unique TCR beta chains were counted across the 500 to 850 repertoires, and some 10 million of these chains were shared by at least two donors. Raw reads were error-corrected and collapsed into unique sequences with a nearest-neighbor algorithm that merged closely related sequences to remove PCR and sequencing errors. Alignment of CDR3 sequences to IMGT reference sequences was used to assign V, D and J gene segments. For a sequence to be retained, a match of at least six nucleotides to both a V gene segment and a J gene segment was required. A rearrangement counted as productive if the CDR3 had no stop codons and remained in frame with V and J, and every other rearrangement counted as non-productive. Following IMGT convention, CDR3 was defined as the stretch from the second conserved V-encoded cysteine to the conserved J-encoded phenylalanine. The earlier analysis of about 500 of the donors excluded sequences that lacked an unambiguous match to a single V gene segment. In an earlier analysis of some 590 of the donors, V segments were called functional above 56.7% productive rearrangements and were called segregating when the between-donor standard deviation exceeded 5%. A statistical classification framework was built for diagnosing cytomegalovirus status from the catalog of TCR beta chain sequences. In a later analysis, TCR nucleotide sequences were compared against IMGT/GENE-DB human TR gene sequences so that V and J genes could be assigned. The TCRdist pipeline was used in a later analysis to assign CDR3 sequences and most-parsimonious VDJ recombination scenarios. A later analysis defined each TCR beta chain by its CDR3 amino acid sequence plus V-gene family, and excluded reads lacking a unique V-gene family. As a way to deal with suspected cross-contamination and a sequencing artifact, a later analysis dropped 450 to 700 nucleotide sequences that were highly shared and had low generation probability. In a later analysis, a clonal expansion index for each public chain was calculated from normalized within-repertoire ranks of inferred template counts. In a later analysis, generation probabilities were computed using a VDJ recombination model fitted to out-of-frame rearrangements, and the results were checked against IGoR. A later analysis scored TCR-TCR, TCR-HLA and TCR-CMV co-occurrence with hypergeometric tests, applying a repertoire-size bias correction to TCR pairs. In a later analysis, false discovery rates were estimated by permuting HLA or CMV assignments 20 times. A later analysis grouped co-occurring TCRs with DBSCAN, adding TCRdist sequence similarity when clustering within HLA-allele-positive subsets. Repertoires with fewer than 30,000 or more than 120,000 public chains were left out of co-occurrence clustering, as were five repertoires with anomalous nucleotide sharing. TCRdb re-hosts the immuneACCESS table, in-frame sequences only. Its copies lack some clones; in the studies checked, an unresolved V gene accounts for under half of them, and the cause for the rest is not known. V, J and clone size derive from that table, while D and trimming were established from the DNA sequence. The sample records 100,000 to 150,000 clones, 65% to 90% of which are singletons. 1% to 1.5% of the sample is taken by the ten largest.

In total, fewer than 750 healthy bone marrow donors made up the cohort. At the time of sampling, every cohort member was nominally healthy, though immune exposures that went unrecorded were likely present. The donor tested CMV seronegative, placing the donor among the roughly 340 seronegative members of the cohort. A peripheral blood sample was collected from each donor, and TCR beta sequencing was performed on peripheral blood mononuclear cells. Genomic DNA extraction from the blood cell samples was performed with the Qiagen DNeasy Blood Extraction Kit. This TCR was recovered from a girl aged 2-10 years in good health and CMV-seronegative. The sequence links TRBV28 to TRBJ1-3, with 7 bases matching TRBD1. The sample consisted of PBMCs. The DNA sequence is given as TGTGCCAGCCACAGGGGTTCGTCTGGAAACACCATATATTTT. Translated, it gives CASHRGSSGNTIYF.